This TCR beta chain was observed in a study of T cell changes during pregnancy in multiple sclerosis. This table comes from immunoSEQ multiplex PCR, and its TCRdb copy is limited to in-frame clones, with some not included. The sample holds 70,000 or so clones, over 90% seen once. V was clipped by 5 bases and J by 8 bases, with 10 bases between them. This CDR3 region has 12 residues. Per the germline V gene, CDR1 is SGHVS and CDR2 is FNYEAQ. This specimen was CD4+ T cells from peripheral blood mononuclear cells, taken after pregnancy. This sequence originates from a female donor with multiple sclerosis, enrolled in a pregnancy study. The V call is TRBV7-6, the J call TRBJ2-1, with D unresolved. CDR3 nucleotide sequence: TGTGCCAGCAGCATAGATGGCTATGAGCAGTTCTTC. Translation: CASSIDGYEQFF.